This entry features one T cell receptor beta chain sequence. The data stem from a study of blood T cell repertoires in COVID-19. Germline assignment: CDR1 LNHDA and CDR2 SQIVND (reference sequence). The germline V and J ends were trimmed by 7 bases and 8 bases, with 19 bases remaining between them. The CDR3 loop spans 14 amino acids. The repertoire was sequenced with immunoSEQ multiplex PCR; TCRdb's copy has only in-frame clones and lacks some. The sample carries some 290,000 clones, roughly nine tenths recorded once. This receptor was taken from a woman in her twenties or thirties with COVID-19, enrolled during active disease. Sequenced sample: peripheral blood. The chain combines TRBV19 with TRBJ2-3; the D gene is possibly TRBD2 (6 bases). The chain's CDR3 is CASNLGTFDGTQYF. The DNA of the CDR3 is TGTGCCAGTAACCTCGGGACTTTTGATGGTACGCAGTATTTT.